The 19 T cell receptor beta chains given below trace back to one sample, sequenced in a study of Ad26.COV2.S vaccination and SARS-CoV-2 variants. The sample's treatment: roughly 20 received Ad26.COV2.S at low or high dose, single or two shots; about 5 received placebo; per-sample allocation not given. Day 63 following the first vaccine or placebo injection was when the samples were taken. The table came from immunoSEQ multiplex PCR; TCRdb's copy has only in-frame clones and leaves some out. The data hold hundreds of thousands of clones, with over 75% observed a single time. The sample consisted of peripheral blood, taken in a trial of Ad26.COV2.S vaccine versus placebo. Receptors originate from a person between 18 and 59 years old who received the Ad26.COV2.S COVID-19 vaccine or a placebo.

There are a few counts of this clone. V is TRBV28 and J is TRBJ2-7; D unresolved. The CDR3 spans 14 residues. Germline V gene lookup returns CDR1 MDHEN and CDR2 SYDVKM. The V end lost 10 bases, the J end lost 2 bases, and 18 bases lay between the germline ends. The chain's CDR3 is CATLNRATAYEQYF. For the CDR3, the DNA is TGTGCCACTTTAAACCGGGCCACCGCCTACGAGCAGTACTTC.

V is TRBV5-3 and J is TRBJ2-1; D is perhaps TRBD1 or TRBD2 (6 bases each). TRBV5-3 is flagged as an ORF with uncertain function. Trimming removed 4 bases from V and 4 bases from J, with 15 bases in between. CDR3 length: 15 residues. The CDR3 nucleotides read TGTGCCAGAAGCCCAAGAGGGGGGTCTTACAATGAGCAGTTCTTC. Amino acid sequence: CARSPRGGSYNEQFF.

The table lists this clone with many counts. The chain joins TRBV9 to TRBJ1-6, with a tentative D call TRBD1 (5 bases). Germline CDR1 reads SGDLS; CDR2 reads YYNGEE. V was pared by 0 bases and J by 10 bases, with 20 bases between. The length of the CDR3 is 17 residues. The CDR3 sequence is CASSVAVDSDSGSPLHF. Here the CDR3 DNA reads TGTGCCAGCAGCGTAGCCGTAGACAGCGATTCGGGATCACCCCTCCACTTT.

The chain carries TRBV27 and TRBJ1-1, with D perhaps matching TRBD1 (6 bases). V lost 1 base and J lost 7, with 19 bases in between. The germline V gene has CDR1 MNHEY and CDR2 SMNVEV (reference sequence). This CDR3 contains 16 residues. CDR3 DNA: TGTGCCAGCAGTTTATACCCCATGAGGTCAGGGGATGAAGCTTTCTTT. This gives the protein CASSLYPMRSGDEAFF.

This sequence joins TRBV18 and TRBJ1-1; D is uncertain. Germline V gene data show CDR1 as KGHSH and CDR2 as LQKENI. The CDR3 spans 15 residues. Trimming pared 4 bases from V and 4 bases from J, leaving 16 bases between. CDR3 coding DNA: TGTGCCAGCTCACTACAACCACCACCCGCCACTGAAGCTTTCTTT. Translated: CASSLQPPPATEAFF.

CDR3 sequence: CASSSFLREQYF. CDR3 DNA: TGTGCCAGCAGCTCCTTCTTGCGCGAGCAGTACTTC. The chain recombines TRBV7-2 with TRBJ2-7; D gene uncertain. There are 12 residues in the CDR3. Germline V gene data show CDR1 as SGHTA and CDR2 as FQGNSA. Between the trimmed V and J ends, which lost 4 bases and 6 bases, there was a span of 10 bases.

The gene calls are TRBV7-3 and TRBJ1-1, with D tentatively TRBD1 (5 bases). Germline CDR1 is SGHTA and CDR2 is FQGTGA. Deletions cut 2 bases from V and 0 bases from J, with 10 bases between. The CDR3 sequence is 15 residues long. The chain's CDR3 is CASSLGGTVNTEAFF. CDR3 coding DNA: TGTGCCAGCAGCTTAGGCGGGACGGTGAACACTGAAGCTTTCTTT.

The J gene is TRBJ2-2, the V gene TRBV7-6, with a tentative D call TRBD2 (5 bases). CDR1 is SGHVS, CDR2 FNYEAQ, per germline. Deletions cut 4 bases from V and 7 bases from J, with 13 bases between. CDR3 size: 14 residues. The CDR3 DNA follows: TGTGCCAGCAGCTCTTTAACGGGGTTCGGGGAGCTGTTTTTT. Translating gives CASSSLTGFGELFF. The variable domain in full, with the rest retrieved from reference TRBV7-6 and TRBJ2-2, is GAGVSQSPRYKVTKRGQDVALRCDPISGHVSLYWYRQALGQGPEFLTYFNYEAQQDKSGLPNDRFSAERPEGSISTLTIQRTEQRDSAMYRCASSSLTGFGELFFGEGSRLTVL.

The CDR3 region has the DNA TGTGCCAGCAGTTCTGGGGCTCATACCTACGAGCAGTACTTC. Translating it yields CASSSGAHTYEQYF. The rearrangement joins TRBV28 to TRBJ2-7; D possibly corresponds to TRBD1 (5 bases). Trimming took off 4 bases at V and 2 bases at J, with 12 bases between the two ends. The CDR3 extends over 14 amino acids. CDR1 is MDHEN, CDR2 SYDVKM, per germline.

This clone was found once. CDR3 DNA sequence: TGTGCCAGCAGCGCCAGGACTTTGAGCAGAAACATTCAGTACTTC. Translated, it gives CASSARTLSRNIQYF. The chain joins TRBV7-2 to TRBJ2-4; D possibly corresponds to TRBD2 (5 bases). The CDR3 runs to 15 residues. Germline V gene sequence: CDR1 SGHTA, CDR2 FQGNSA. V lost 5 bases and J lost 6, with 17 bases in between.

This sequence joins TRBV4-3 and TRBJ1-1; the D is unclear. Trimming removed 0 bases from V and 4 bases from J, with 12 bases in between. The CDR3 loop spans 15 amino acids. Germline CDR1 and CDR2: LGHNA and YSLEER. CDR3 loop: CASSQEAAVATEAFF. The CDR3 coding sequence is TGCGCCAGCAGCCAAGAGGCGGCAGTGGCCACTGAAGCTTTCTTT.

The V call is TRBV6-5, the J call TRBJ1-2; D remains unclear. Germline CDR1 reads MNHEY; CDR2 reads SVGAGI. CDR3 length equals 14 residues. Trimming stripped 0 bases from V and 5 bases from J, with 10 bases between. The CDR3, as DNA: TGTGCCAGCAGTTACTCCTCATGGGGTTATGGCTACACCTTC. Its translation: CASSYSSWGYGYTF.

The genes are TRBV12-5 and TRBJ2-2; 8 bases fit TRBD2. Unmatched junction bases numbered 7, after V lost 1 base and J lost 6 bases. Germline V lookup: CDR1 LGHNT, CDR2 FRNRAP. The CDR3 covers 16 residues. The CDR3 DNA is TGTGCTAGTGGTTTGGAGGACTCGGGGGGGCCCGGGGAGCTGTTTTTT. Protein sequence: CASGLEDSGGPGELFF.

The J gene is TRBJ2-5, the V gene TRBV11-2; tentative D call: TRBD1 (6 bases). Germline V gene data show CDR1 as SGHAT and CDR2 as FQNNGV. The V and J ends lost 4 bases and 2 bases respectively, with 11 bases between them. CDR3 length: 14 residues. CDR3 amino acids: CASSSRGWQETQYF. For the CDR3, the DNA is TGTGCCAGCAGCTCCAGGGGATGGCAAGAGACCCAGTACTTC.

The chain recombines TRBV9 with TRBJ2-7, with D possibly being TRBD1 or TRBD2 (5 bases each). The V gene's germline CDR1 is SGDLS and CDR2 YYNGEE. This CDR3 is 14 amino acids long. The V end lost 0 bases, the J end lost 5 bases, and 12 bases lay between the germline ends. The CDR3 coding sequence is TGTGCCAGCAGCGTAGGAGGGAGCAGGGACGAGCAGTACTTC. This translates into CASSVGGSRDEQYF.

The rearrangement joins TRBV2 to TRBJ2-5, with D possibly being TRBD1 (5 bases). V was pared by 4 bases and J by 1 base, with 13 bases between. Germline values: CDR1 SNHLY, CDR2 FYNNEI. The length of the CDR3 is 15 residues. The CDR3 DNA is TGTGCCAGCAGTGTAACCAGGGTCCCCCAAGAGACCCAGTACTTC. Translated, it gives CASSVTRVPQETQYF.

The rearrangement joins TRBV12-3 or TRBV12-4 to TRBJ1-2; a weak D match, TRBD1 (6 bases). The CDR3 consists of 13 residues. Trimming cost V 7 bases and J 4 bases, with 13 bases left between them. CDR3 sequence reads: CASTLTGFYGYTF. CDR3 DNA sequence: TGTGCCAGCACCCTTACAGGGTTCTATGGCTACACCTTC.

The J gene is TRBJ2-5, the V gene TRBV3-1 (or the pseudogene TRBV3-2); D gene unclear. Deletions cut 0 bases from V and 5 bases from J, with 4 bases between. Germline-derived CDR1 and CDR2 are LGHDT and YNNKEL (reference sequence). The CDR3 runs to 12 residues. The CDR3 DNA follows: TGTGCCAGCAGCCAAGAGTTGGAGACCCAGTACTTC. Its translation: CASSQELETQYF.

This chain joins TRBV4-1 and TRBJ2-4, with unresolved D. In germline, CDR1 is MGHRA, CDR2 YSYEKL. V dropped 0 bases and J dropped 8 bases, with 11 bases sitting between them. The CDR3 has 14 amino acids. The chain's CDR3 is CASSQDPDGDIQYF. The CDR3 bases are TGCGCCAGCAGCCAAGACCCCGACGGTGACATTCAGTACTTC.